The TCR beta chain under discussion was sequenced for a study of T cell repertoires in cytomegalovirus infection. Study information: Signatures in public TCR beta sequences pointed to both CMV infection and matching HLA type.

This CDR3 is 14 amino acids long. V was trimmed by 10 bases and J by 5 bases, leaving 15 bases between them. CDR1 LNHDA and CDR2 SQIVND come from the germline V gene (reference sequence). This clonotype showed up many times. Its antigen remains unknown. TCRdb re-called the reads through MiXCR, storing one row per CDR3 protein. The table records 200,000 to 300,000 distinct CDR3 sequences, 9.1% of them present only once. The study's findings and limits: Ex vivo, HLA-C-restricted CMV-specific TCR beta clonotypes prevailed over the rest of the response.

The sequence derives from a human donor in good health (CMV status not recorded). Some clones in this sample may be carry-over from other donors' samples. The specimen sequenced was PBMCs. This rearrangement joins TRBV19 to TRBJ1-6; D uncertain. The CDR3 nucleotides read TGTGCCAATCAGATTGGACCGGATAATTCACCCCTCCACTTT. This gives the protein CANQIGPDNSPLHF. The entire variable domain, with the rest obtained from reference TRBV19 and TRBJ1-6, is as follows: DGGITQSPKYLFRKEGQNVTLSCEQNLNHDAMYWYRQDPGQGLRLIYYSQIVNDFQKGDIAEGYSVSREKKESFPLTVTSAQKNPTAFYLCANQIGPDNSPLHFGNGTRLTVT.